This TCR beta chain came from a study of response to subunit inactivated influenza vaccine. Study-level points and caveats: The authors suggested that few new T cells are recruited per seasonal influenza vaccination.

Via MiXCR, TCRdb re-called the RT-PCR reads, giving one row per CDR3 protein. The table lists more than 400,000 distinct CDR3 sequences, approximately 7.3% of them singletons. This clonotype was recorded a few times. Its antigen is currently unknown. The germline V gene encodes CDR1 LGHDT and CDR2 YNNKEL (reference sequence). CDR3 length: 15 amino acids. Trimming removed 4 bases at V and 4 bases at J, with 14 bases between. Sequencing used PBMCs from blood, obtained around 25 months after vaccination. The sequence was obtained from a man aged 50-75 years who received an inactivated influenza vaccine. The chain uses TRBV3-1 and TRBJ1-3, with D unresolved. Here the CDR3 DNA reads TGTGCCAGCAGCCCAGACTACCTCCGAGGAAACACCATATATTTT. Translation: CASSPDYLRGNTIYF.